What follows are 3 T cell receptor beta chains derived from one specimen sequenced in a study of cytomegalovirus exposure and HLA in healthy donors. PCR primers comprised 60 Vbeta and 13 Jbeta primers. Only in-frame clones appear in the TCRdb table, and some are missing; sequencing was by immunoSEQ multiplex PCR. Of roughly 6,200 clones listed, roughly half are singletons. Sequencing was done on a sample of PBMCs. The receptors derive from a man aged 25 to 45 in good health and CMV-seropositive.

This clone came up a few times. The chain recombines TRBV4-1 with TRBJ1-6, with D possibly matching TRBD1 (5 bases). The CDR3 contains 15 residues. Trimming cost V 4 bases and J 7 bases, with 14 bases left between them. CDR1 and CDR2 (germline): MGHRA, YSYEKL. The CDR3 region is CASSLLRGYNSPLHF. CDR3 bases: TGCGCCAGCAGCCTCCTTAGGGGTTACAATTCACCCCTCCACTTT.

The chain combines TRBV7-8 with TRBJ2-1; TRBD2 matches at 9 bases. Germline values: CDR1 SGHVS, CDR2 FQNEAQ. The ends lost 2 bases at V and 3 bases at J; junction bases unmatched: 14. The CDR3 consists of 19 residues. The CDR3 is CASSLPRRKLAGLYNEQFF. CDR3 nucleotide sequence: TGTGCCAGCAGCTTACCCCGGCGTAAACTAGCGGGCCTCTACAATGAGCAGTTCTTC.

The chain combines TRBV10-3 with TRBJ1-2; D unclear. The germline V gene encodes CDR1 ENHRY and CDR2 SYGVKD. The germline V and J ends were trimmed by 6 bases and 3 bases, with 20 bases remaining between them. CDR3 length: 16 residues. The CDR3 DNA reads as TGTGCCATCAGCCCGATGATGATGGGCTCAGACTATGGCTACACCTTC. Amino acids: CAISPMMMGSDYGYTF.